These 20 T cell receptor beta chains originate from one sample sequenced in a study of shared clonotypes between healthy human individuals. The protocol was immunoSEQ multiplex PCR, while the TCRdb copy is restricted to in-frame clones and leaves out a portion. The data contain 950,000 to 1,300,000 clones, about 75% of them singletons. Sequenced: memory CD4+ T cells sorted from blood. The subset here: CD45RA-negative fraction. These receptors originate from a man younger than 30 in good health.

The CDR3 bases are TGTGCCAGCTCACTAGAGAGGGGCTACGAGCAGTACTTC. It is translated as CASSLERGYEQYF. This chain links TRBV18 with TRBJ2-7; D tentatively reads TRBD1 or TRBD2 (5 bases each). V was trimmed by 4 bases and J by 3 bases, leaving 10 bases between them. The CDR3 is made up of 13 amino acids. Germline V gene lookup returns CDR1 KGHSH and CDR2 LQKENI.

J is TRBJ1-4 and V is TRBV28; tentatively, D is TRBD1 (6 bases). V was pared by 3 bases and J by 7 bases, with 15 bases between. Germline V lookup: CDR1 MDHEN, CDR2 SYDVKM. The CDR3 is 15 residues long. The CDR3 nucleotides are TGTGCCAGCAGTTTCTTCGGGAGGGGGGGTGAAAAACTGTTTTTT. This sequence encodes CASSFFGRGGEKLFF.

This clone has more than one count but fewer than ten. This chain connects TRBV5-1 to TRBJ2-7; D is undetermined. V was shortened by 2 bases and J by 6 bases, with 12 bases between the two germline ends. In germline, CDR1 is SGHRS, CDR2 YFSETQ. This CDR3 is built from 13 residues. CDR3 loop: CASSFDLDTEQYF. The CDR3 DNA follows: TGCGCCAGCAGCTTTGACTTGGATACCGAGCAGTACTTC.

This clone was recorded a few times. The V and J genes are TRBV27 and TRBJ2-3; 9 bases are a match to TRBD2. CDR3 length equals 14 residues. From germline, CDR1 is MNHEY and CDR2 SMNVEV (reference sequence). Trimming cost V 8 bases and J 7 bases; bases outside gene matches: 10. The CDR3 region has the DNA TGTGCCAGCTATGCGGGGGGGGCCCAAAATACGCAGTATTTT. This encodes CASYAGGAQNTQYF.

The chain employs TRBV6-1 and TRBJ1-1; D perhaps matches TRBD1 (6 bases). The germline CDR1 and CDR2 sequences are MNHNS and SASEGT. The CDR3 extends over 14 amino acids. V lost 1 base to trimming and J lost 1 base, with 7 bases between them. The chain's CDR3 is CASSEGTANTEAFF. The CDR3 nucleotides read TGTGCCAGCAGTGAAGGGACAGCGAACACTGAAGCTTTCTTT.

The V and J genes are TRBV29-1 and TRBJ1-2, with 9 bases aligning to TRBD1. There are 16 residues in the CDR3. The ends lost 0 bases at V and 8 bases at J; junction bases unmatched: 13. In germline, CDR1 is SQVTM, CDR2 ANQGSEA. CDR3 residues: CSVEDPLPQGAGGYTF. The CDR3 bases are TGCAGCGTTGAAGATCCCCTCCCACAGGGGGCGGGGGGCTACACCTTC.

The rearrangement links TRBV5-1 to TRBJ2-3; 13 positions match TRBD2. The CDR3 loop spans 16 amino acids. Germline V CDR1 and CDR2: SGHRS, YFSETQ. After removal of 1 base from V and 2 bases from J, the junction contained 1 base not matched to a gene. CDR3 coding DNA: TGCGCCAGCAGCTTGACTAGCGGGAGGGCCACAGATACGCAGTATTTT. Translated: CASSLTSGRATDTQYF.

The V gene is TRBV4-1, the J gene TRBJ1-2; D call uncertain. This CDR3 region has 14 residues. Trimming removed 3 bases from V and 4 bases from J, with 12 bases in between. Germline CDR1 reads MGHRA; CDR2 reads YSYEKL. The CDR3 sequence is CASSQMRLGYGYTF. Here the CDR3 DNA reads TGCGCCAGCAGCCAGATGAGGTTGGGCTATGGCTACACCTTC.

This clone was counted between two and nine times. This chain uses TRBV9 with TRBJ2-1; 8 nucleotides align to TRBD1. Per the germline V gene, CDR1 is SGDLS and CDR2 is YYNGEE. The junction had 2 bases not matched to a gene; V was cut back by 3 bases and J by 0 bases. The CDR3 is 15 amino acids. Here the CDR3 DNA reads TGTGCCAGCAGCGGCGGACAGGGCTCCTACAATGAGCAGTTCTTC. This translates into CASSGGQGSYNEQFF.

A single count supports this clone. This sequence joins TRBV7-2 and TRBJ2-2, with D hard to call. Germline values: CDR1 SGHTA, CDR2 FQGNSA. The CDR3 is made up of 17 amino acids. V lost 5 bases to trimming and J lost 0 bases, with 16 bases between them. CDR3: CASSLDRWQANTGELFF. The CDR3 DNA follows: TGTGCCAGCAGCCTCGACCGTTGGCAGGCGAACACCGGGGAGCTGTTTTTT.

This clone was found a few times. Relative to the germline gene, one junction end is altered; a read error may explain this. CDR3 in amino acids: CASSYSTEAFF. CDR3 nucleotides: TGTGCCAGCAGTTACTCGACTGAAGCTTTCTTT. This chain links TRBV10-3 with TRBJ1-1; D remains ambiguous. The CDR3 consists of 11 residues. CDR1 is ENHRY and CDR2 is SYGVKD in the germline V gene.

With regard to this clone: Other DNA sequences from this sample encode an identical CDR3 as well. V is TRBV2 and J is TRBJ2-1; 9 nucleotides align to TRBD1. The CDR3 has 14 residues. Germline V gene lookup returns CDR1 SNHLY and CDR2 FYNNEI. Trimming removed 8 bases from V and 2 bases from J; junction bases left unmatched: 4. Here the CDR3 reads CASLRDRAYNEQFF. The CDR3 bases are TGTGCCAGCCTAAGGGACAGGGCCTACAATGAGCAGTTCTTC.

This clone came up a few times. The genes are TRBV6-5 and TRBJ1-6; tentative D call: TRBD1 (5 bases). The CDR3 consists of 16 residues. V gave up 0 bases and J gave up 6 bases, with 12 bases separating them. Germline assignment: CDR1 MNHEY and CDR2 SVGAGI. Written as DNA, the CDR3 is TGTGCCAGCAGTTACTCGGGGGGATTTCTTAATTCACCCCTCCACTTT. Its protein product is CASSYSGGFLNSPLHF.

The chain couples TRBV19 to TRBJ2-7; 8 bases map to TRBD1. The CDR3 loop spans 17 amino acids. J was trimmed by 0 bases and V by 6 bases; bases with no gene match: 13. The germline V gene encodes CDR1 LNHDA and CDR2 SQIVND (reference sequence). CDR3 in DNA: TGTGCCAGTAGATCCGGGACAGGCCTCCGGGGCTCCTACGAGCAGTACTTC. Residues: CASRSGTGLRGSYEQYF.

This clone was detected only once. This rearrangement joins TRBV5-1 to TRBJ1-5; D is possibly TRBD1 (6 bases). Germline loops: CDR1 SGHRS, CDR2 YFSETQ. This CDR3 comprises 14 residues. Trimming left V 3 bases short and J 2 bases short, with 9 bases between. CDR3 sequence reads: CASSSAGGNQPQHF. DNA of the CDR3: TGCGCCAGCAGCTCGGCAGGGGGCAATCAGCCCCAGCATTTT.

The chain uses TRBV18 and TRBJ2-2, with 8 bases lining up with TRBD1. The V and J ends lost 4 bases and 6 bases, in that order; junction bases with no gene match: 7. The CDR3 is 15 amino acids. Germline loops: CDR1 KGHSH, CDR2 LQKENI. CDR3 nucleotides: TGTGCCAGCTCACTGACAGGGGATCGGTCCGGGGAGCTGTTTTTT. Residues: CASSLTGDRSGELFF.

The CDR3 nucleotides read TGTGCCACCAGCAGAGATAGTAAGGGGACCCAGTACTTC. Protein sequence: CATSRDSKGTQYF. The chain links TRBV15 to TRBJ2-5; D is unclear. Germline CDR1 is LNHNV and CDR2 is YYDKDF (reference sequence). Trimming cost V 0 bases and J 7 bases, with 9 bases left between them. The CDR3 spans 13 residues.

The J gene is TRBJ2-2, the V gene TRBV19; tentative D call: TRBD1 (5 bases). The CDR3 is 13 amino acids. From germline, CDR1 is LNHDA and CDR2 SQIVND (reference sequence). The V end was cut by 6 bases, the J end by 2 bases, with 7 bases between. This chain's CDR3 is CASRDINTGELFF. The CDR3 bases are TGTGCCAGTAGGGACATAAACACCGGGGAGCTGTTTTTT.

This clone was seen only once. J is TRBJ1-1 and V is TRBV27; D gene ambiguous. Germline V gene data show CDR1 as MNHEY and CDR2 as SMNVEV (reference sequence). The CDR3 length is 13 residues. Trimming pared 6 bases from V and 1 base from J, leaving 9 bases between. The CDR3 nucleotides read TGTGCCAGCAGGAAGACGGGGAACACTGAAGCTTTCTTT. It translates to CASRKTGNTEAFF.

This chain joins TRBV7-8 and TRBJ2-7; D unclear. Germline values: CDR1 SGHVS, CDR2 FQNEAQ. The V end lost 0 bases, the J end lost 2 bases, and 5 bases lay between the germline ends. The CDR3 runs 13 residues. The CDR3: CASSLARAYEQYF. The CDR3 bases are TGTGCCAGCAGCTTAGCCCGGGCCTACGAGCAGTACTTC.